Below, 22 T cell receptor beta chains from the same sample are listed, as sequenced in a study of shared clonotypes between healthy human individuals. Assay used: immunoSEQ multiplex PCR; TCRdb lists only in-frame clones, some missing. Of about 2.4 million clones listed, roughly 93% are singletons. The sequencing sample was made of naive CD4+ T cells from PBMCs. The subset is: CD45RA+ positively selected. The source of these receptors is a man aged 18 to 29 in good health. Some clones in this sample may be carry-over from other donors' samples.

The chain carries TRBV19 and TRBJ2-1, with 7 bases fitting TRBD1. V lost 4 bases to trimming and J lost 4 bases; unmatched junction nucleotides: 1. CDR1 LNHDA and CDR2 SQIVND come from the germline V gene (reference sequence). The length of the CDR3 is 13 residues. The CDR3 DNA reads TGTGCCAGTAGTAAGGGACAGTACAATGAGCAGTTCTTC. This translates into CASSKGQYNEQFF.

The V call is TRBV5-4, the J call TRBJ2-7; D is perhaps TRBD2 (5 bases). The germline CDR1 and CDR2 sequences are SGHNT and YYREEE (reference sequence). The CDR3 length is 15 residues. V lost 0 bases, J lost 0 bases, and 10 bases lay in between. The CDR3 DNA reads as TGTGCCAGCAGCTTGGATCCTAGCAGCTCCTACGAGCAGTACTTC. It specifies CASSLDPSSSYEQYF. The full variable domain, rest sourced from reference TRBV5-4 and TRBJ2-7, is ETGVTQSPTHLIKTRGQQVTLRCSSQSGHNTVSWYQQALGQGPQFIFQYYREEENGRGNFPPRFSGLQFPNYSSELNVNALELDDSALYLCASSLDPSSSYEQYFGPGTRLTVT.

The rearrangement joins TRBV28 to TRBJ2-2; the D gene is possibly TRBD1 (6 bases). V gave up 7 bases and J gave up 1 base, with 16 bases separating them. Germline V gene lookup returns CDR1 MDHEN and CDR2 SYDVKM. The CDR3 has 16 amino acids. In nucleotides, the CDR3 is TGTGCCAGCACCCTCTCCGGGACATTGAACACCGGGGAGCTGTTTTTT. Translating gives CASTLSGTLNTGELFF.

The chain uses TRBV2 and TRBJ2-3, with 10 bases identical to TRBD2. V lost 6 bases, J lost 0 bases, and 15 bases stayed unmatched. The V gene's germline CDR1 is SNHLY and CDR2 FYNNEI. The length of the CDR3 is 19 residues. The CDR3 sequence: CASSHGLAADDFSTDTQYF. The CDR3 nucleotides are TGTGCCAGCAGCCATGGACTAGCGGCTGATGATTTTAGCACAGATACGCAGTATTTT.

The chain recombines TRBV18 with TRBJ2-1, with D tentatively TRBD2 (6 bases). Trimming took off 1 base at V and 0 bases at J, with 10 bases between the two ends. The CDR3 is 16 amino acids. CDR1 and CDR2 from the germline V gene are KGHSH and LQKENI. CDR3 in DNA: TGTGCCAGCTCACCACTGATCGGGAGCTCCTACAATGAGCAGTTCTTC. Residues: CASSPLIGSSYNEQFF.

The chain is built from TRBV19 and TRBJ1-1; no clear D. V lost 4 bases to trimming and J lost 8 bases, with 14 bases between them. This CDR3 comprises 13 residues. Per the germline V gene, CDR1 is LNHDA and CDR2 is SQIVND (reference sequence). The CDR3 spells CASSRTWGEEAFF. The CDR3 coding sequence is TGTGCCAGTAGTAGAACCTGGGGAGAGGAAGCTTTCTTT.

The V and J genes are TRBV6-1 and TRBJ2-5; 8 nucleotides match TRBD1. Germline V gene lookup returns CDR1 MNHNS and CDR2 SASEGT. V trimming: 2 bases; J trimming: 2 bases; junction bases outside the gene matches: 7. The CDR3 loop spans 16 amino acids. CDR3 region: CASSETQGVGQETQYF. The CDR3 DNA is TGTGCCAGCAGTGAAACACAGGGGGTCGGGCAAGAGACCCAGTACTTC.

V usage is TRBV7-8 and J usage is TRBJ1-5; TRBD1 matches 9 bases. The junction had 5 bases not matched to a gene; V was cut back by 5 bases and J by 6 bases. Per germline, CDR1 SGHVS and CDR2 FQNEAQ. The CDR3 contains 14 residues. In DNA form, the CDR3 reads TGTGCCAGCAGCACGGGACAGGGAGTTCAGCCCCAGCATTTT. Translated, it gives CASSTGQGVQPQHF.

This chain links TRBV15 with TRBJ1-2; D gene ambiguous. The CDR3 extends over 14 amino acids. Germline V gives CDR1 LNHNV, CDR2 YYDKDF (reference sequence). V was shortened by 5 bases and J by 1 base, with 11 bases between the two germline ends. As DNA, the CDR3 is TGTGCCACCAGCGGCGGCTCTCTTAACTATGGCTACACCTTC. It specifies CATSGGSLNYGYTF. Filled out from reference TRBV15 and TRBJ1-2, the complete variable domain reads DAMVIQNPRYQVTQFGKPVTLSCSQTLNHNVMYWYQQKSSQAPKLLFHYYDKDFNNEADTPDNFQSRRPNTSFCFLDIRSPGLGDTAMYLCATSGGSLNYGYTFGSGTRLTVV.

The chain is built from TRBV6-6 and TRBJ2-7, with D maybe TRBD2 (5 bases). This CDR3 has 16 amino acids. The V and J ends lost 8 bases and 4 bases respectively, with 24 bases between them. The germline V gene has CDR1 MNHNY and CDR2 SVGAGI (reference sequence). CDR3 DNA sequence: TGTGCCAGCCACCGGGCGGAGGTAAAGCTAGTATACGAGCAGTACTTC. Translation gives CASHRAEVKLVYEQYF.

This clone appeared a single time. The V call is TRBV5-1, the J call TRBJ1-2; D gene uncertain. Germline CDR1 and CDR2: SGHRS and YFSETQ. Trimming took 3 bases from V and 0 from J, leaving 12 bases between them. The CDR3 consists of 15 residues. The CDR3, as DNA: TGCGCCAGCAGCTCGGGTGTGGTTTCTAACTATGGCTACACCTTC. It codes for CASSSGVVSNYGYTF.

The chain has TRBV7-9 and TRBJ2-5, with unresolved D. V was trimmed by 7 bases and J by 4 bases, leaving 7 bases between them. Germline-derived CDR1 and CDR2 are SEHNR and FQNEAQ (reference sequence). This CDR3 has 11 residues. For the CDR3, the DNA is TGTGCCAGCACCTCCAGAGAGACCCAGTACTTC. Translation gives CASTSRETQYF. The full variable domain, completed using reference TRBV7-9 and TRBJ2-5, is DTGVSQNPRHKITKRGQNVTFRCDPISEHNRLYWYRQTLGQGPEFLTYFQNEAQLEKSRLLSDRFSAERPKGSFSTLEIQRTEQGDSAMYLCASTSRETQYFGPGTRLLVL.

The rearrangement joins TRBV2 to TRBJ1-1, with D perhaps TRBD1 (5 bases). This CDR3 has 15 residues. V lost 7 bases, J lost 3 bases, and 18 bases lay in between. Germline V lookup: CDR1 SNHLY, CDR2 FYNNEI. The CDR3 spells CASTSVGGPYTEAFF. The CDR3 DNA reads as TGTGCCAGCACCTCGGTGGGGGGACCGTACACTGAAGCTTTCTTT. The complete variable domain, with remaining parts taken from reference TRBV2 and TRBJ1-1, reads EPEVTQTPSHQVTQMGQEVILRCVPISNHLYFYWYRQILGQKVEFLVSFYNNEISEKSEIFDDQFSVERPDGSNFTLKIRSTKLEDSAMYFCASTSVGGPYTEAFFGQGTRLTVV.

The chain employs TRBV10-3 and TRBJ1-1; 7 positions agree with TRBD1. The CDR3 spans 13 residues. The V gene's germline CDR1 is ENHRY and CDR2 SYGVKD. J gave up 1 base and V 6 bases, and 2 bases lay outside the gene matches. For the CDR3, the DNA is TGTGCCATCAGCCGGGACAGGAACACTGAAGCTTTCTTT. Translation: CAISRDRNTEAFF.

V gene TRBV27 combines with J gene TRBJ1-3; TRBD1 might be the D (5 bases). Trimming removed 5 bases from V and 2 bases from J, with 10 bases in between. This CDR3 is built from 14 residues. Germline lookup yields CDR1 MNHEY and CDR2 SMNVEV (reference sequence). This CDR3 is CASSPIGAGNTIYF. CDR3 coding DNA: TGTGCCAGCAGTCCCATAGGGGCTGGAAACACCATATATTTT.

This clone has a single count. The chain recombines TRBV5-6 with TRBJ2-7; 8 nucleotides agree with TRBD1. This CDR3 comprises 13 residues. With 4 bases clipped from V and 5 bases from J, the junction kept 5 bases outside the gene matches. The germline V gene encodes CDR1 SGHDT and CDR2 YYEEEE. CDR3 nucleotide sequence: TGTGCCAGCAGCCCGGTGACAGGGGACGAGCAGTACTTC. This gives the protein CASSPVTGDEQYF. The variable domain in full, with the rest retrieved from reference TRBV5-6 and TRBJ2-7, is DAGVTQSPTHLIKTRGQQVTLRCSPKSGHDTVSWYQQALGQGPQFIFQYYEEEERQRGNFPDRFSGHQFPNYSSELNVNALLLGDSALYLCASSPVTGDEQYFGPGTRLTVT.

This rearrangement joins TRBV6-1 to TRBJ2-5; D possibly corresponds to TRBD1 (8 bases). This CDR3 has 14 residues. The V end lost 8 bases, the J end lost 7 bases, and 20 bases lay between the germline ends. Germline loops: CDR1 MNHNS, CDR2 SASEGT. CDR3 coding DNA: TGTGCCAGCGCCGGTACCGGGGGGACAGGGACCCAGTACTTC. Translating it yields CASAGTGGTGTQYF.

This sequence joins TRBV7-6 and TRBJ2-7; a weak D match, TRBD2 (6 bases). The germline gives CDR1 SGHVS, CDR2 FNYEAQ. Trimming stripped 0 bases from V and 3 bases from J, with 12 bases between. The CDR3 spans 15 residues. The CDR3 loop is CASSLAGRGDYEQYF. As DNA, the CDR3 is TGTGCCAGCAGCTTAGCCGGGAGAGGCGACTACGAGCAGTACTTC.

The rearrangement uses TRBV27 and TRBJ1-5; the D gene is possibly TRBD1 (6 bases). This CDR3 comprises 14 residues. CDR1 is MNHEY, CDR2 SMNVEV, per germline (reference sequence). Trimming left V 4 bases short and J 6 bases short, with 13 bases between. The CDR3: CASSSYRAGQPQHF. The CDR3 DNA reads TGTGCCAGCAGTTCCTACAGGGCCGGTCAGCCCCAGCATTTT.

The CDR3 loop reads CASSLRQGDQETQYF. The CDR3 bases are TGTGCCAGCAGCCTTCGACAGGGGGACCAAGAGACCCAGTACTTC. This sequence joins TRBV4-2 and TRBJ2-5; 9 bases map to TRBD1. The CDR3 contains 15 residues. Per the germline V gene, CDR1 is LGHNA and CDR2 is YNFKEQ. The V segment lost 4 bases and the J segment 0 bases; nucleotides outside the gene matches: 3.

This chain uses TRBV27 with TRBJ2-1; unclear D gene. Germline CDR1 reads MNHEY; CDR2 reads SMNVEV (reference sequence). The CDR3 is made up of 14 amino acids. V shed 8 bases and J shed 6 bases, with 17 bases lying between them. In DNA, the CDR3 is TGTGCCAGCGGGTCCTTATGGGCGATCAATGAGCAGTTCTTC. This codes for CASGSLWAINEQFF.

DNA for the CDR3: TGTGCCAGCAGCCTCGACGGGGGGGCTGAAGCTTTCTTT. It encodes CASSLDGGAEAFF. V and J are TRBV7-3 and TRBJ1-1, with D perhaps TRBD1 (5 bases). Germline CDR1 and CDR2: SGHTA and FQGTGA. Trimming took 5 bases from V and 6 from J, leaving 13 bases between them. This CDR3 is 13 amino acids long.